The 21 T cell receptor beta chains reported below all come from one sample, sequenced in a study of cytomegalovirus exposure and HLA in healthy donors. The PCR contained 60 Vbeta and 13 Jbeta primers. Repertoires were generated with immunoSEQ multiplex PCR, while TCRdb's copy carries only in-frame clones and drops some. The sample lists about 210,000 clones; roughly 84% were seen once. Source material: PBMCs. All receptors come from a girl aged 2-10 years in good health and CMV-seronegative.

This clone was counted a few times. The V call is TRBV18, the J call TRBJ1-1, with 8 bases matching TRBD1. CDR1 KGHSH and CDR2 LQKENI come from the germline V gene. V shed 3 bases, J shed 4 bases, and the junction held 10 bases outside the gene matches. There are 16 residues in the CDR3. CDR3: CASSPPRQGMGTEAFF. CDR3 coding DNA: TGTGCCAGCTCACCTCCCAGACAGGGGATGGGCACTGAAGCTTTCTTT. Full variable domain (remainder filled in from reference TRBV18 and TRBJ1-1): NAGVMQNPRHLVRRRGQEARLRCSPMKGHSHVYWYRQLPEEGLKFMVYLQKENIIDESGMPKERFSAEFPKEGPSILRIQQVVRGDSAAYFCASSPPRQGMGTEAFFGQGTRLTVV.

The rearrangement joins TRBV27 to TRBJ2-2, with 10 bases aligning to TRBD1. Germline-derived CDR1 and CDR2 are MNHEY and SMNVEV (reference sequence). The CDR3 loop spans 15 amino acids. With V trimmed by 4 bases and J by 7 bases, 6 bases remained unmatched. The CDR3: CASSSLTGGVGELFF. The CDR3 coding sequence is TGTGCCAGCAGTTCGTTGACAGGGGGCGTCGGGGAGCTGTTTTTT.

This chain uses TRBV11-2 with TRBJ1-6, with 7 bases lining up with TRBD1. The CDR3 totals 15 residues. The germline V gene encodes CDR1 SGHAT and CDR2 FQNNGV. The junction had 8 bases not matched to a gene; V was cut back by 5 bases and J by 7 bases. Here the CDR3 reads CASSDTGERNSPLHF. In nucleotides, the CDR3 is TGTGCCAGCAGCGACACAGGGGAAAGGAATTCACCCCTCCACTTT.

The CDR3 here is CASSQDLVRKNNQPQHF. The CDR3, as DNA: TGTGCCAGCAGCCAAGATCTAGTAAGGAAGAACAATCAGCCCCAGCATTTT. This chain connects TRBV4-2 to TRBJ1-5; D gene uncertain. Germline CDR1 is LGHNA and CDR2 is YNFKEQ. The CDR3 is made up of 17 amino acids. Trimming left V 0 bases short and J 3 bases short, with 15 bases between.

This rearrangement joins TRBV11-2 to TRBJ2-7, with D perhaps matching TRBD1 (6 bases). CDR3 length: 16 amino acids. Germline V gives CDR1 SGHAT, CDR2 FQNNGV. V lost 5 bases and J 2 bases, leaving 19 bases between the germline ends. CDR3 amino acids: CASSPSGTYLTYEQYF. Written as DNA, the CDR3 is TGTGCCAGCAGCCCCTCGGGGACATACCTAACCTACGAGCAGTACTTC.

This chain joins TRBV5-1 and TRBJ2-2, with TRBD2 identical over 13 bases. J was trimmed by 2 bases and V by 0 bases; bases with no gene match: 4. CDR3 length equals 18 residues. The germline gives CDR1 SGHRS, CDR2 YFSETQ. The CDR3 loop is CASSLEGTSGDNTGELFF. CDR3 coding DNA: TGCGCCAGCAGCTTGGAGGGGACTAGCGGGGATAACACCGGGGAGCTGTTTTTT.

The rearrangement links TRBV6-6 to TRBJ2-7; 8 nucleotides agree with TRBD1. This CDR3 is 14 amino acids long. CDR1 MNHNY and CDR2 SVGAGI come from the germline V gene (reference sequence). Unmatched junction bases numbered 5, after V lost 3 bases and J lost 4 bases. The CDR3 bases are TGTGCCAGCAGTTATTACGGACAGGGATACGAGCAGTACTTC. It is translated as CASSYYGQGYEQYF.

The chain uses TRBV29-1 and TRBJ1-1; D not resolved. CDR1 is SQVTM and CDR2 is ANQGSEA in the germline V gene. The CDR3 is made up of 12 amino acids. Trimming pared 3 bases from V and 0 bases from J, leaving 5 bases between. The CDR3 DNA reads TGCAGCGTTGACTCGGTGAACACTGAAGCTTTCTTT. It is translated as CSVDSVNTEAFF.

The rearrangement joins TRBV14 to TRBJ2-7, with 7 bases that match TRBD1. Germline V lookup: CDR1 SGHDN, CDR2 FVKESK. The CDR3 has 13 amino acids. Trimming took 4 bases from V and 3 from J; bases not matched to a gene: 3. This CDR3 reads CASSPQGYYEQYF. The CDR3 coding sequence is TGTGCCAGCAGCCCACAGGGGTACTACGAGCAGTACTTC.

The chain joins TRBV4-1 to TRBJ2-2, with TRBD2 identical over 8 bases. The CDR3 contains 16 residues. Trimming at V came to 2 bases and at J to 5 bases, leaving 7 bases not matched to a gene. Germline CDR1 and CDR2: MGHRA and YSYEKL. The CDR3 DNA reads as TGCGCCAGCAGCCAAAGTGGGACTAGTATAACCGGGGAGCTGTTTTTT. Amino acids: CASSQSGTSITGELFF.

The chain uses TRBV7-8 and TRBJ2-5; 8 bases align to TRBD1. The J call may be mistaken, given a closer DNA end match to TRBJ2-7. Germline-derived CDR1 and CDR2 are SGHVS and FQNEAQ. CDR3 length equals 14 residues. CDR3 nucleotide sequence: TGTGCCAGCAGCCCCCGGACAGGGATAAACGAGCAGTACTTC. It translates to CASSPRTGINEQYF.

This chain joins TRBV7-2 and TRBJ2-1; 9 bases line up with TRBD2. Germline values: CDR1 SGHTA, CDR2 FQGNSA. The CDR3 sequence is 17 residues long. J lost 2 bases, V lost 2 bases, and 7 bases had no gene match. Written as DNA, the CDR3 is TGTGCCAGCAGCTTATTTTTAGCGGGGGACCCCTACAATGAGCAGTTCTTC. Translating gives CASSLFLAGDPYNEQFF.

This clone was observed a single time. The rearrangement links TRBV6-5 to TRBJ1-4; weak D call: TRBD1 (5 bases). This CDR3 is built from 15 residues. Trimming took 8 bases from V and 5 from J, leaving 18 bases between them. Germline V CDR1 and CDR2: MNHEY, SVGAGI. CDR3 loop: CASRGGNGANEKLFF. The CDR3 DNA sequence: TGTGCCAGCCGTGGGGGGAATGGGGCCAATGAAAAACTGTTTTTT.

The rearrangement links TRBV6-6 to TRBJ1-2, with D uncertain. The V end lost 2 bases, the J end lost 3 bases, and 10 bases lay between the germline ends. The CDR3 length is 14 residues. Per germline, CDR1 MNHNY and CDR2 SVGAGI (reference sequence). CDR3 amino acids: CASSYPLGYYGYTF. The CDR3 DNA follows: TGTGCCAGCAGTTACCCACTCGGTTACTATGGCTACACCTTC.

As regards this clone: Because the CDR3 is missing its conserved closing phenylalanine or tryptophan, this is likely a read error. In DNA, the CDR3 is TGTGCCAGCAGTGAAGCGCAGGGACAGGGTATCTATGGCTACACCCTC. Protein product: CASSEAQGQGIYGYTL. J is TRBJ1-2 and V is TRBV6-1; 9 bases agree with TRBD1. The germline CDR1 and CDR2 sequences are MNHNS and SASEGT. Unmatched junction bases numbered 6, after V lost 0 bases and J lost 4 bases. This CDR3 contains 16 residues.

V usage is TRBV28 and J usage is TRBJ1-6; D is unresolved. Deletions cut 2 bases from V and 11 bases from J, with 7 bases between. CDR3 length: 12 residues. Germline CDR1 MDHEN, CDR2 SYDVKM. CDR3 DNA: TGTGCCAGCAGTTTAGAGGGTCCACCCCTCCACTTT. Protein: CASSLEGPPLHF.

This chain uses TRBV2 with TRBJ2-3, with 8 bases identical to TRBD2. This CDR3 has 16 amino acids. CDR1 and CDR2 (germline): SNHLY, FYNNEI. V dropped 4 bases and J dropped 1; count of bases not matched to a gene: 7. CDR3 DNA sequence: TGTGCCAGCAGTGTTTCGGGGGGGAAGGGCACAGATACGCAGTATTTT. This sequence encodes CASSVSGGKGTDTQYF.

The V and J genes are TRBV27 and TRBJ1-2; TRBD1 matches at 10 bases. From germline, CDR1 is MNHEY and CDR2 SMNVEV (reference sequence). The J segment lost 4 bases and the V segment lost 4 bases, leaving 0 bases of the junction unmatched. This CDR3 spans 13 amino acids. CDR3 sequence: CASSWTGGYGYTF. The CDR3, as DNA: TGTGCCAGCAGTTGGACAGGGGGCTATGGCTACACCTTC.

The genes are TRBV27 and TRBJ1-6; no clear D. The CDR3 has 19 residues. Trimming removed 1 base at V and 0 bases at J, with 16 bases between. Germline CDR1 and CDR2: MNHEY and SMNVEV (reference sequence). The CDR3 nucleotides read TGTGCCAGCAGTTTATGGGGAGGGAGGCTGAGCTCCTATAATTCACCCCTCCACTTT. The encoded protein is CASSLWGGRLSSYNSPLHF.

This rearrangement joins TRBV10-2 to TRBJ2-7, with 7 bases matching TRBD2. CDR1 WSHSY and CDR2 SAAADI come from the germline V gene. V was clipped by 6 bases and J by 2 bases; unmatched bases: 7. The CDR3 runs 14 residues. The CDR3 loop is CASSDGTTPYEQYF. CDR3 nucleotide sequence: TGCGCCAGCAGCGACGGGACTACCCCCTACGAGCAGTACTTC.

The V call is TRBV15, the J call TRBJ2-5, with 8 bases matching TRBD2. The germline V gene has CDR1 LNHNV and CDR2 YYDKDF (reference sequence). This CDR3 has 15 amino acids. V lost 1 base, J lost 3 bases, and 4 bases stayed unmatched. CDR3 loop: CATSRAPTSEETQYF. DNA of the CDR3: TGTGCCACCAGCAGAGCCCCGACTAGCGAAGAGACCCAGTACTTC.